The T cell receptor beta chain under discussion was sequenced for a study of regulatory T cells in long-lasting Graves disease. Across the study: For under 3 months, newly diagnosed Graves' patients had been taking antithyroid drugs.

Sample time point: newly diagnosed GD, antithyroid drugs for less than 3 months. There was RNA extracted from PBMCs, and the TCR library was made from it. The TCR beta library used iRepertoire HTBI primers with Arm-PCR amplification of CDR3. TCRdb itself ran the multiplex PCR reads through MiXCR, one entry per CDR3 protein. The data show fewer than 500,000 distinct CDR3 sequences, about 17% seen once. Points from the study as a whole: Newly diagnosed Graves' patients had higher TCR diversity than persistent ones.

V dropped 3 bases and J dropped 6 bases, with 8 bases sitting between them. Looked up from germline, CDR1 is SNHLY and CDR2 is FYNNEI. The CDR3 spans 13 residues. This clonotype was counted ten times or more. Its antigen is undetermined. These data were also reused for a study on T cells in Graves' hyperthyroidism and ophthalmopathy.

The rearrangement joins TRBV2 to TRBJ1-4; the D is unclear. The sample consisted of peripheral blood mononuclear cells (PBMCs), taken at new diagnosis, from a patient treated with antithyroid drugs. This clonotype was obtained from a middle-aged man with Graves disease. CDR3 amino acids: CASSDWRDEKLFF. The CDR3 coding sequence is TGTGCCAGCAGTGACTGGAGGGATGAAAAACTGTTTTTT.